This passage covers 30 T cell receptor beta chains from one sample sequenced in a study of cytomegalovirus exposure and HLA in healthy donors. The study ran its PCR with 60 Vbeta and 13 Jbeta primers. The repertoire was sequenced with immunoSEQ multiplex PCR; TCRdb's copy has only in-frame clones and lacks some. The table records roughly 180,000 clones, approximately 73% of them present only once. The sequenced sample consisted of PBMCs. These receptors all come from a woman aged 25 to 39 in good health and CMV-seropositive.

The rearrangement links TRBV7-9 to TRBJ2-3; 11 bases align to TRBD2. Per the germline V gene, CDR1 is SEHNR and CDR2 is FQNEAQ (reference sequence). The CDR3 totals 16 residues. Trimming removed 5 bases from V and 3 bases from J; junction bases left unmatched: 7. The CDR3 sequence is CASSQYSGGATDTQYF. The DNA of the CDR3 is TGTGCCAGCAGCCAATATAGCGGGGGGGCGACAGATACGCAGTATTTT.

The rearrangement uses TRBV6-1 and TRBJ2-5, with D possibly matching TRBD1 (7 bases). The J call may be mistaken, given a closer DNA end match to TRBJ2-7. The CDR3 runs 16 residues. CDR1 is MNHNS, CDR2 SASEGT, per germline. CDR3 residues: CASSEAQRAQGYEQYF. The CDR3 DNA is TGTGCCAGCAGTGAAGCTCAGCGGGCACAGGGGTACGAGCAGTACTTC.

The CDR3 nucleotides read TGTGCCAGCAGCTTGGCCCGAGGCCCAGTGGAGCAGTACTTC. It translates to CASSLARGPVEQYF. J is TRBJ2-7 and V is TRBV7-6; D remains unclear. Germline CDR1 and CDR2: SGHVS and FNYEAQ. The CDR3 length is 14 residues. With 3 bases removed from V and 7 bases from J, the gap between germline ends came to 16 bases.

CDR3 nucleotide sequence: TGCGCCAGCAGCCAAGCCGAGACAGGGCTTCAGCCCCAGCATTTT. Translation: CASSQAETGLQPQHF. V is TRBV4-1 and J is TRBJ1-5; 7 bases line up with TRBD1. Germline CDR1 is MGHRA and CDR2 is YSYEKL. V gave up 1 base and J gave up 6 bases; unmatched junction bases: 6. The CDR3 spans 15 residues.

Here the CDR3 DNA reads TGTGCCAGCAGCGCGGGACTAGCGGCGAACACCGGGGAGCTGTTTTTT. Protein product: CASSAGLAANTGELFF. The rearrangement links TRBV13 to TRBJ2-2, with TRBD2 matching over 11 bases. CDR3 length: 16 amino acids. The V segment lost 5 bases and the J segment 0 bases; nucleotides outside the gene matches: 2. Germline V lookup: CDR1 PRHDT, CDR2 FYEKMQ (reference sequence).

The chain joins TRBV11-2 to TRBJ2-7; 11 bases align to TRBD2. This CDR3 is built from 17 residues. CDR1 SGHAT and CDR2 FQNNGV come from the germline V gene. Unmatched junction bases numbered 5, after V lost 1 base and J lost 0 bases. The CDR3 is CASSLGGGLAASYEQYF. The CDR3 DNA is TGTGCCAGCAGCTTAGGGGGGGGACTAGCGGCCTCCTACGAGCAGTACTTC.

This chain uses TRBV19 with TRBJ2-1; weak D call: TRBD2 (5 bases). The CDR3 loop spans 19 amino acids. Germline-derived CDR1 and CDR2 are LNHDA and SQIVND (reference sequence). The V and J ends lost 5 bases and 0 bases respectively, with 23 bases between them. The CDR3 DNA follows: TGTGCCAGTAGTCTTCGGACCCCGGACTCTGGGAGCTCCTACAATGAGCAGTTCTTC. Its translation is CASSLRTPDSGSSYNEQFF.

In DNA, the CDR3 is TGTGCCTGGAGTCCCCCACAGTTCTCTGGAAACACCATATATTTT. Its protein product is CAWSPPQFSGNTIYF. The J gene is TRBJ1-3, the V gene TRBV30; D remains unclear. The CDR3 is 15 residues long. Trimming left V 2 bases short and J 0 bases short, with 11 bases between. CDR1 and CDR2 (germline): GTSNPN, SVGIG (reference sequence).

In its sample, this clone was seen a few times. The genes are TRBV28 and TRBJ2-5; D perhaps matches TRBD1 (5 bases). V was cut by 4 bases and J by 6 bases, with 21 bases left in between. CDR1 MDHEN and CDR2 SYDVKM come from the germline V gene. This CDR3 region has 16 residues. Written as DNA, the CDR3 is TGTGCCAGCAGTTCCCCAGGGTCTCCGGTGCGGAAGACCCAGTACTTC. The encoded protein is CASSSPGSPVRKTQYF.

The CDR3, as DNA: TGTGCCATCAGTGAGTCGTGGCGGGGGGGCCGCGGTACGCAGTATTTT. It is translated as CAISESWRGGRGTQYF. The J gene is TRBJ2-3, the V gene TRBV10-3; TRBD2 agrees at 9 bases. V was clipped by 0 bases and J by 8 bases; unmatched bases: 9. The germline gives CDR1 ENHRY, CDR2 SYGVKD. The CDR3 spans 16 residues.

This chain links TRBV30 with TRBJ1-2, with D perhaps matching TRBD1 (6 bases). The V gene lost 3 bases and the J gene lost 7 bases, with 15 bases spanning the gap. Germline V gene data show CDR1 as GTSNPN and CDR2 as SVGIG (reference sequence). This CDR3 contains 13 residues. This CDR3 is CAWRATGYGGYTF. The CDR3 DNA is TGTGCCTGGAGAGCCACAGGGTACGGTGGCTACACCTTC. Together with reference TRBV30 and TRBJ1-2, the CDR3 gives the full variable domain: SQTIHQWPATLVQPVGSPLSLECTVEGTSNPNLYWYRQAAGRGLQLLFYSVGIGQISSEVPQNLSASRPQDRQFILSSKKLLLSDSGFYLCAWRATGYGGYTFGSGTRLTVV.

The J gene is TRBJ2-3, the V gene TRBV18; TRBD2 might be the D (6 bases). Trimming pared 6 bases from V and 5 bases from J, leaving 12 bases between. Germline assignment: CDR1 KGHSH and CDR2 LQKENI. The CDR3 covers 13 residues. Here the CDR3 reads CASSRTNGDTQYF. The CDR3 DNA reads TGTGCCAGCTCTCGGACTAATGGAGATACGCAGTATTTT.

The CDR3 coding sequence is TGCGCCAGCAGGATGGACAGGGGCCAAGAGACCCAGTACTTC. As protein: CASRMDRGQETQYF. The genes are TRBV23-1 and TRBJ2-5; 9 nucleotides align to TRBD1. TRBV23-1 is an ORF for which the function is uncertain. The CDR3 extends over 14 amino acids. V was clipped by 6 bases and J by 1 base; unmatched bases: 3.

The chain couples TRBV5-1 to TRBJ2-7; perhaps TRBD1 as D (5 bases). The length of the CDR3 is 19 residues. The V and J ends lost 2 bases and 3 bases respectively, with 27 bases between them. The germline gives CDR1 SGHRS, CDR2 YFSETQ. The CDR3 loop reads CASSFPYPPTETRNYEQYF. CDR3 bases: TGCGCCAGCAGCTTCCCTTACCCCCCGACAGAGACCAGGAACTACGAGCAGTACTTC.

The DNA for the CDR3 is TGTGCCAGCAGCCTTAACTCTGGGGCCAACGTCCTGACTTTC. It yields the protein CASSLNSGANVLTF. The chain links TRBV28 to TRBJ2-6; no firm D call. CDR1 is MDHEN and CDR2 is SYDVKM in the germline V gene. There are 14 residues in the CDR3. V was shortened by 6 bases and J by 0 bases, with 6 bases between the two germline ends.

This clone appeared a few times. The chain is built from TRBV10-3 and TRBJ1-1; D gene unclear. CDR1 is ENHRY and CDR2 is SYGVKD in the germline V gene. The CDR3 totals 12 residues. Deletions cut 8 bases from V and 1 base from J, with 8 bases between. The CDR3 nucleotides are TGTGCCATCTCCACACGGAACACTGAAGCTTTCTTT. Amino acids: CAISTRNTEAFF.

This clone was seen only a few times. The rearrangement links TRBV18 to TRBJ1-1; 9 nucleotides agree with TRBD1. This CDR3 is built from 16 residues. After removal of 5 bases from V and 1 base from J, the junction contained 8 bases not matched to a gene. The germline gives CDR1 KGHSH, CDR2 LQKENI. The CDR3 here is CASSAFKDRGNTEAFF. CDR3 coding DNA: TGTGCCAGCTCAGCTTTTAAGGACAGGGGGAACACTGAAGCTTTCTTT.

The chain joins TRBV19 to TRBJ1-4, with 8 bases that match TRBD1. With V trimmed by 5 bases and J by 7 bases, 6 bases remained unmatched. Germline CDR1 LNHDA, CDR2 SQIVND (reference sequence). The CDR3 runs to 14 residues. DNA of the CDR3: TGTGCCAGTAGTCCAAGGACAGGGTTTGAAAAACTGTTTTTT. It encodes CASSPRTGFEKLFF.

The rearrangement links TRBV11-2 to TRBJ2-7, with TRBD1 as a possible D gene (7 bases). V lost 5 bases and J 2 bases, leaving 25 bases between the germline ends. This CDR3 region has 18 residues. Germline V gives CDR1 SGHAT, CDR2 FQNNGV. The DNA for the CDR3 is TGTGCCAGCAGCCCCCGGTGGGCTGGGGGCAGGGGGGCCTACGAGCAGTACTTC. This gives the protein CASSPRWAGGRGAYEQYF.

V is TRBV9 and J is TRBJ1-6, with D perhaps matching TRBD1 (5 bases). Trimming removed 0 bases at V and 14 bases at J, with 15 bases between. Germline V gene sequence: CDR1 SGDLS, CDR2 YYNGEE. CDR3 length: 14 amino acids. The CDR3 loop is CASSVESSGLTLHF. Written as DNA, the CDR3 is TGTGCCAGCAGCGTAGAATCTTCAGGGTTGACCCTCCACTTT.

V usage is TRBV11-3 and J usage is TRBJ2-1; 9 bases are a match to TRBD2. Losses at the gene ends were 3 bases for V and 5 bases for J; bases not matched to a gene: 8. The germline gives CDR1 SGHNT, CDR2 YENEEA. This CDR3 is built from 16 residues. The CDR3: CASSFPSGGRDNEQFF. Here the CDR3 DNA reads TGTGCCAGCAGCTTCCCCAGCGGGGGGCGGGACAATGAGCAGTTCTTC.

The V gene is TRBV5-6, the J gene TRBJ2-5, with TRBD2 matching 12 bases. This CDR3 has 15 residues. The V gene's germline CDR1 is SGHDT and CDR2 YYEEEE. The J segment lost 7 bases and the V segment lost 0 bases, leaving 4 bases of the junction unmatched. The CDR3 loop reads CASSLALAGGGTQYF. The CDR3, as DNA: TGTGCCAGCAGCTTGGCACTAGCGGGGGGAGGGACCCAGTACTTC.

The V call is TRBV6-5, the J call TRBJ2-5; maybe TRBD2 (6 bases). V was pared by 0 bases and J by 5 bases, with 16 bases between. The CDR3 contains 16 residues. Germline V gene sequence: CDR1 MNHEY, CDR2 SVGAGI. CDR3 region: CASSYSKFGGLETQYF. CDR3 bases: TGTGCCAGCAGTTACTCGAAGTTCGGAGGGTTGGAGACCCAGTACTTC.

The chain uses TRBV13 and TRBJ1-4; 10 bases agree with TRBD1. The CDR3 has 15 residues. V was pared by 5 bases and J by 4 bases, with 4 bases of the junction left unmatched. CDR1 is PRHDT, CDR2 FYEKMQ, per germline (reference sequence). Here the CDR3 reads CASSARTGGNEKLFF. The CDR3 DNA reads TGTGCCAGCAGCGCCCGGACAGGGGGTAATGAAAAACTGTTTTTT.

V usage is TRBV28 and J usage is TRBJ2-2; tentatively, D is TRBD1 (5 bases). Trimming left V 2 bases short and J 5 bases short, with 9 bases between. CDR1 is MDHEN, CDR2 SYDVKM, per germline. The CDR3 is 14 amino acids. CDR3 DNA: TGTGCCAGCAGTTTAGGACAAATTACCGGGGAGCTGTTTTTT. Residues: CASSLGQITGELFF.

For the CDR3, the DNA is TGTGCCAGCAGCGTACTCCAGGCAGGTCTGAACACTGAAGCTTTCTTT. Translated, it gives CASSVLQAGLNTEAFF. The chain uses TRBV9 and TRBJ1-1; no clear D. V lost 1 base and J lost 0, with 13 bases in between. Germline V gene sequence: CDR1 SGDLS, CDR2 YYNGEE. There are 16 residues in the CDR3.

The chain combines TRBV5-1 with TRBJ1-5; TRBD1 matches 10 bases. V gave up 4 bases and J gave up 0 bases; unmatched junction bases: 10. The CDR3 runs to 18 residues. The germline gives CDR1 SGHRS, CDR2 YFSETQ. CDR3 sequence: CASSPGTGVGNSNQPQHF. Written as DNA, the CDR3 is TGCGCCAGCAGCCCAGGGACAGGGGTCGGGAATAGCAATCAGCCCCAGCATTTT.

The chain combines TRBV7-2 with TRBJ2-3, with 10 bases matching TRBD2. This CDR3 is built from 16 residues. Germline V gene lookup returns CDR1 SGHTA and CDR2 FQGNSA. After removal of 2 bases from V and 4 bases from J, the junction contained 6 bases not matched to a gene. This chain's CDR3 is CASSLQAGGMADTQYF. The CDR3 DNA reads TGTGCCAGCAGCTTACAAGCGGGGGGGATGGCAGATACGCAGTATTTT.

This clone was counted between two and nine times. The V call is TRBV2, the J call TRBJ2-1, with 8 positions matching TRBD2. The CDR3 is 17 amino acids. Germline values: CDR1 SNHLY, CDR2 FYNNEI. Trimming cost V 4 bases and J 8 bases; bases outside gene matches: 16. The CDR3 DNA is TGTGCCAGCAGTGCCTTGGGCGGGGGGTCTTTATTGGATGAGCAGTTCTTC. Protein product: CASSALGGGSLLDEQFF.

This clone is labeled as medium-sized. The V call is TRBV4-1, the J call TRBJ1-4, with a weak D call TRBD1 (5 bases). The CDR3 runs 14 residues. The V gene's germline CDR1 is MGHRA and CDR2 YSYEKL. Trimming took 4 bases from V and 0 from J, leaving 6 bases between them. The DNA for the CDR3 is TGCGCCAGCAGCCCGACAGCAACTAATGAAAAACTGTTTTTT. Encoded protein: CASSPTATNEKLFF.